Reported below is one T cell receptor (beta chain). Its antigen is not known. This entry is derived from a study of CD8 T cells in ankylosing spondylitis. The study, taken as a whole, reports: Clones linked to disease, bearing a CD8+ phenotype, were relatively rare in peripheral blood. Prior literature has documented some motif variants in synovial fluid and blood from reactive arthritis. Reportedly, matched ankylosing spondylitis synovial fluid was significantly enriched for disease-linked clones.

Libraries of TCR beta came from quantitative 5'-RACE with molecular barcodes. TCRdb reprocessed the 5' RACE reads via MiXCR and lists one record per CDR3 protein. Of approximately 220,000 distinct CDR3 sequences in the sample, more than 25% were seen once. V shed 0 bases and J shed 2 bases, with 5 bases lying between them. In germline, CDR1 is SGHNT, CDR2 YENEEA. The CDR3 consists of 13 residues. V and J are TRBV11-3 and TRBJ2-7; perhaps TRBD2 as D (5 bases). This clonotype was sampled from a male donor with ankylosing spondylitis or in good health (not recorded which). Input material: blood, either unsorted or a sorted T cell fraction (not recorded which). CDR3 loop: CASSLEAAYEQYF. In nucleotides, the CDR3 is TGTGCCAGCAGCTTAGAAGCGGCCTACGAGCAGTACTTC.